The clone carrying this T cell receptor (beta chain) was seen just once. Its target is not known. The time point denotes: week 11, during vaccination. What each vaccine dose contained was 300 ug of mutant IDH1 20-mer peptide, accompanied by topical imiquimod. Germline V gives CDR1 LGHNA, CDR2 YSLEER. Trimming removed 0 bases at V and 4 bases at J, with 10 bases between. The CDR3 contains 15 residues. Sequencing used immunoSEQ multiplex PCR; TCRdb keeps in-frame clones, though not all of them. The profile shows roughly 120,000 clones, about 80% of them singletons. These data belong to a study of a mutant IDH1 vaccine in newly diagnosed glioma.

Sequencing used PBMCs, obtained from a glioma patient whose treatment included an IDH1 peptide vaccine. This sequence was found in a man in his forties with glioma. V is TRBV4-3 and J is TRBJ2-1; D uncertain. CDR3: CASSQELTNYNEQFF. The CDR3 bases are TGCGCCAGCAGCCAAGAATTGACGAATTACAATGAGCAGTTCTTC.